The 26 T cell receptor beta chains reported below all come from one sample, sequenced in a study of cytomegalovirus exposure and HLA in healthy donors (dated by TCRdb to the late 2010s). Receptor libraries were prepared by the immunoSEQ multiplex PCR assay. For the multiplex PCR, a mixture combining 60 forward primers for TCR Vbeta segments and 13 reverse primers for TCR Jbeta segments was used. The immuneACCESS repertoire file appears here via TCRdb, limited to in-frame rearrangements. These files lack a portion of the clones; in checked studies, under half of the deficit traces to unresolved V genes, and the cause of the others is not known. In all, the sample holds about 190,000 clones, and roughly four fifths of those were seen once. The top ten constitute approximately 3.1% of the sample. The specimen sequenced was PBMCs. The receptors here all came from a woman under 40 in good health and CMV-seropositive.

The chain recombines TRBV7-9 with TRBJ2-1; TRBD1 agrees at 8 bases. This CDR3 has 15 amino acids. J was trimmed by 9 bases and V by 0 bases; bases with no gene match: 7. Germline values: CDR1 SEHNR, CDR2 FQNEAQ (reference sequence). CDR3 bases: TGTGCCAGCAGCTTAGCGGGACAGGAGGCCCGTGAGCAGTTCTTC. Residues: CASSLAGQEAREQFF. Full variable domain (remainder filled in from reference TRBV7-9 and TRBJ2-1): DTGVSQNPRHKITKRGQNVTFRCDPISEHNRLYWYRQTLGQGPEFLTYFQNEAQLEKSRLLSDRFSAERPKGSFSTLEIQRTEQGDSAMYLCASSLAGQEAREQFFGPGTRLTVL.

The chain is built from TRBV27 and TRBJ2-4; 8 positions agree with TRBD2. Germline CDR1 MNHEY, CDR2 SMNVEV (reference sequence). After removal of 0 bases from V and 1 base from J, the junction contained 2 bases not matched to a gene. This CDR3 comprises 16 residues. The CDR3 is CASSLSQREAKNIQYF. DNA for the CDR3: TGTGCCAGCAGTTTATCCCAGCGGGAGGCCAAAAACATTCAGTACTTC.

This clone was detected once. The V gene is TRBV7-2, the J gene TRBJ2-1; D might be TRBD2 (7 bases). This CDR3 has 12 amino acids. Germline CDR1 is SGHTA and CDR2 is FQGNSA. Trimming removed 5 bases at V and 14 bases at J, with 16 bases between. This chain's CDR3 is CASSVQGGKEFF. CDR3 DNA sequence: TGTGCCAGCAGCGTACAGGGAGGGAAGGAGTTCTTC.

This clone has a handful of counts. The V call is TRBV28, the J call TRBJ2-7; 7 bases agree with TRBD1. V dropped 4 bases and J dropped 5; count of bases not matched to a gene: 11. Germline CDR1 reads MDHEN; CDR2 reads SYDVKM. The CDR3 runs 15 residues. The CDR3: CASSSPKTGRDEQYF. Written as DNA, the CDR3 is TGTGCCAGCAGTTCCCCCAAGACAGGGCGCGACGAGCAGTACTTC.

This chain links TRBV27 with TRBJ1-6, with D perhaps matching TRBD1 (6 bases). V lost 5 bases to trimming and J lost 13 bases, with 24 bases between them. The germline CDR1 and CDR2 sequences are MNHEY and SMNVEV (reference sequence). The CDR3 totals 16 residues. The CDR3 nucleotides are TGTGCCAGCAGTCCTGACGGCTTCGGGGGCGGGGGGCCCCTCCACTTT. Protein: CASSPDGFGGGGPLHF.

The chain combines TRBV18 with TRBJ2-7; tentative D call: TRBD1 (6 bases). With 6 bases removed from V and 4 bases from J, the gap between germline ends came to 19 bases. This CDR3 is built from 15 residues. Germline CDR1 and CDR2: KGHSH and LQKENI. The CDR3: CASSPTGQTYYEQYF. The CDR3 DNA reads TGTGCCAGCTCCCCTACCGGACAGACCTATTACGAGCAGTACTTC. The whole variable domain, filled in from reference TRBV18 and TRBJ2-7, reads NAGVMQNPRHLVRRRGQEARLRCSPMKGHSHVYWYRQLPEEGLKFMVYLQKENIIDESGMPKERFSAEFPKEGPSILRIQQVVRGDSAAYFCASSPTGQTYYEQYFGPGTRLTVT.

This clone was seen a few times. The junction and the germline gene differ at one end; a read error may be behind it. The chain recombines TRBV7-7 with TRBJ1-1, with D unclear. Germline assignment: CDR1 SSHAT and CDR2 FNYEAQ (reference sequence). The CDR3 has 13 amino acids. The CDR3 sequence is CASSLRSNTEAFF. CDR3 in DNA: TGTGCTAGCAGCTTACGGTCGAACACTGAAGCTTTCTTT.

The chain combines TRBV11-2 with TRBJ2-5, with 12 nucleotides matching TRBD2. V lost 4 bases and J lost 9; bases outside the gene matches: 9. The germline gives CDR1 SGHAT, CDR2 FQNNGV. The CDR3 length is 15 residues. This chain's CDR3 is CASSSGLAGTDAQYF. CDR3 nucleotides: TGTGCCAGCAGCTCCGGACTAGCGGGGACAGATGCCCAGTACTTC.

This clone has only one observation. The chain is built from TRBV28 and TRBJ1-1, with 7 bases that match TRBD1. The CDR3 is made up of 14 amino acids. CDR1 is MDHEN and CDR2 is SYDVKM in the germline V gene. The ends lost 5 bases at V and 5 bases at J; junction bases unmatched: 8. The CDR3 bases are TGTGCCAGCAGTCGGGGACAGTTGGTGACTGAAGCTTTCTTT. Encoded protein: CASSRGQLVTEAFF.

The rearrangement joins TRBV11-2 to TRBJ2-1; 12 bases align to TRBD2. This CDR3 is 17 amino acids long. V lost 4 bases and J lost 8; bases outside the gene matches: 12. Per germline, CDR1 SGHAT and CDR2 FQNNGV. DNA of the CDR3: TGTGCCAGCAGCTCCGCCCTGACTAGCGGGAGAGGCCATGAGCAGTTCTTC. Protein: CASSSALTSGRGHEQFF. Looking up the rest from reference TRBV11-2 and TRBJ2-1 gives the full variable domain: EAGVAQSPRYKIIEKRQSVAFWCNPISGHATLYWYQQILGQGPKLLIQFQNNGVVDDSQLPKDRFSAERLKGVDSTLKIQPAKLEDSAVYLCASSSALTSGRGHEQFFGPGTRLTVL.

In nucleotides, the CDR3 is TGTGCCAGCAGCTCGAGTCGATCCTACAATGAGCAGTTCTTC. This gives the protein CASSSSRSYNEQFF. The chain has TRBV11-3 and TRBJ2-1; unclear D gene. Germline V gives CDR1 SGHNT, CDR2 YENEEA. The CDR3 covers 14 residues. The ends were cut back, 4 bases at V and 1 base at J, with 8 bases in the middle.

This chain links TRBV7-9 with TRBJ2-6; the D gene is possibly TRBD1 (5 bases). The CDR3 is 17 amino acids. The ends were cut back, 5 bases at V and 1 base at J, with 15 bases in the middle. Germline lookup yields CDR1 SEHNR and CDR2 FQNEAQ (reference sequence). The CDR3 sequence is CASSPGPRGSGANVLTF. DNA for the CDR3: TGTGCCAGCAGCCCAGGGCCGCGTGGGTCTGGGGCCAACGTCCTGACTTTC. The full variable domain, its missing parts supplied by reference TRBV7-9 and TRBJ2-6, is DTGVSQNPRHKITKRGQNVTFRCDPISEHNRLYWYRQTLGQGPEFLTYFQNEAQLEKSRLLSDRFSAERPKGSFSTLEIQRTEQGDSAMYLCASSPGPRGSGANVLTFGAGSRLTVL.

The rearrangement links TRBV19 to TRBJ2-1, with D possibly TRBD2 on 6 matching bases. From germline, CDR1 is LNHDA and CDR2 SQIVND (reference sequence). The CDR3 sequence is 15 residues long. Trimming cost V 3 bases and J 2 bases, with 11 bases left between them. The CDR3 DNA reads as TGTGCCAGTAGTATTTCCGGGAGACCCTACAATGAGCAGTTCTTC. This sequence encodes CASSISGRPYNEQFF. The complete variable domain, with remaining parts taken from reference TRBV19 and TRBJ2-1, reads DGGITQSPKYLFRKEGQNVTLSCEQNLNHDAMYWYRQDPGQGLRLIYYSQIVNDFQKGDIAEGYSVSREKKESFPLTVTSAQKNPTAFYLCASSISGRPYNEQFFGPGTRLTVL.

This clone was found a few times. The chain links TRBV2 to TRBJ1-1; no definite D call. The CDR3 spans 13 residues. Trimming stripped 6 bases from V and 4 bases from J, with 12 bases between. Germline-derived CDR1 and CDR2 are SNHLY and FYNNEI. The CDR3 coding sequence is TGTGCCAGCAGCCCTACGGTCCCCACTGAAGCTTTCTTT. Protein: CASSPTVPTEAFF.

The V and J genes are TRBV10-3 and TRBJ1-2, with 9 bases identical to TRBD1. There are 14 residues in the CDR3. V trimming: 5 bases; J trimming: 4 bases; junction bases outside the gene matches: 5. Germline assignment: CDR1 ENHRY and CDR2 SYGVKD. CDR3 DNA sequence: TGTGCCATCAGTTGGGACAGGGAAAGCTATGGCTACACCTTC. Encoded protein: CAISWDRESYGYTF.

The rearrangement joins TRBV29-1 to TRBJ2-2, with a tentative D call TRBD2 (6 bases). Trimming took off 2 bases at V and 7 bases at J, with 26 bases between the two ends. CDR3 length equals 18 residues. Germline CDR1 is SQVTM and CDR2 is ANQGSEA. This chain's CDR3 is CSVEQRLRQGGGGGELFF. CDR3 in DNA: TGCAGCGTTGAACAAAGGCTTCGGCAGGGAGGAGGAGGCGGGGAGCTGTTTTTT.

The chain is built from TRBV6-5 and TRBJ1-2; D is perhaps TRBD1 (5 bases). Trimming removed 2 bases at V and 8 bases at J, with 12 bases between. There are 13 residues in the CDR3. From germline, CDR1 is MNHEY and CDR2 SVGAGI. CDR3 sequence (DNA): TGTGCCAGCAGTTACGTCAGGGAGGGCGGCTACACCTTC. Amino acid sequence: CASSYVREGGYTF.

The V gene is TRBV5-4, the J gene TRBJ2-7, with D possibly being TRBD1 (6 bases). The CDR3 length is 13 residues. Trimming stripped 9 bases from V and 3 bases from J, with 16 bases between. Germline CDR1 and CDR2: SGHNT and YYREEE (reference sequence). The CDR3 DNA reads as TGTGCCACCCAGGGGTTCCCCTACTACGAGCAGTACTTC. This sequence encodes CATQGFPYYEQYF.

The chain has TRBV19 and TRBJ2-3, with TRBD2 matching 7 bases. The CDR3 has 18 residues. With 4 bases clipped from V and 4 bases from J, the junction kept 17 bases outside the gene matches. Germline V CDR1 and CDR2: LNHDA, SQIVND (reference sequence). The CDR3 is CASSTPVERGVYADTQYF. The CDR3 DNA is TGTGCCAGTAGTACCCCAGTCGAACGGGGGGTGTATGCAGATACGCAGTATTTT.

This clone was seen more than once but under ten times. This chain connects TRBV10-2 to TRBJ2-3; 8 nucleotides line up with TRBD1. This CDR3 contains 13 residues. V shed 7 bases, J shed 1 base, and the junction held 1 base outside the gene matches. Germline CDR1 is WSHSY and CDR2 is SAAADI. CDR3 coding DNA: TGCGCCAGCACCAGGGGGCGCACAGATACGCAGTATTTT. Translated: CASTRGRTDTQYF.

This chain joins TRBV7-2 and TRBJ2-7; possible D gene TRBD2, 5 bases. CDR1 and CDR2 from the germline V gene are SGHTA and FQGNSA. Trimming stripped 3 bases from V and 2 bases from J, with 14 bases between. The CDR3 extends over 15 amino acids. The CDR3 DNA follows: TGTGCCAGCAGCTTGGACCGGGAACGTGCCTACGAGCAGTACTTC. Translated: CASSLDRERAYEQYF.

The chain uses TRBV2 and TRBJ2-7; D not resolved. The V end lost 6 bases, the J end lost 9 bases, and 15 bases lay between the germline ends. CDR1 is SNHLY and CDR2 is FYNNEI in the germline V gene. The CDR3 extends over 12 amino acids. CDR3 sequence: CASSIEKNWQYF. As DNA, the CDR3 is TGTGCCAGCAGCATAGAGAAGAATTGGCAGTACTTC.

The genes are TRBV6-5 and TRBJ2-7; a weak D match, TRBD2 (7 bases). The CDR3 has 16 amino acids. V lost 2 bases to trimming and J lost 4 bases, with 18 bases between them. Germline values: CDR1 MNHEY, CDR2 SVGAGI. The CDR3 protein is CASSYGGGQRGYEQYF. The CDR3, as DNA: TGTGCCAGCAGTTACGGAGGGGGGCAGCGGGGATACGAGCAGTACTTC.

In this sample, this clone turned up once. The CDR3 here is CASSAASRETQYF. For the CDR3, the DNA is TGTGCCAGCAGCGCGGCTAGCCGAGAGACCCAGTACTTC. This chain connects TRBV7-9 to TRBJ2-5, with D perhaps matching TRBD2 (5 bases). CDR1 SEHNR and CDR2 FQNEAQ come from the germline V gene (reference sequence). V gave up 5 bases and J gave up 4 bases, with 11 bases separating them. The CDR3 loop spans 13 amino acids.

This clone was picked up a small number of times. The CDR3 coding sequence is TGTGCCAGCAGCTTGAGGCGGAGTACTTACGAGCAGTACTTC. Protein sequence: CASSLRRSTYEQYF. The rearrangement links TRBV5-6 to TRBJ2-5, with no clear D. The DNA end lines up better with TRBJ2-7; the J call may be wrong. CDR1 and CDR2 (germline): SGHDT, YYEEEE. This CDR3 contains 14 residues.

The J gene is TRBJ1-2, the V gene TRBV6-5; weak D call: TRBD1 (5 bases). CDR3 length: 15 amino acids. V lost 5 bases and J lost 4, with 17 bases in between. Germline V gene sequence: CDR1 MNHEY, CDR2 SVGAGI. The CDR3 nucleotides are TGTGCCAGCAGTCCCGTACCGGGGGGAGGCTATGGCTACACCTTC. It yields the protein CASSPVPGGGYGYTF.